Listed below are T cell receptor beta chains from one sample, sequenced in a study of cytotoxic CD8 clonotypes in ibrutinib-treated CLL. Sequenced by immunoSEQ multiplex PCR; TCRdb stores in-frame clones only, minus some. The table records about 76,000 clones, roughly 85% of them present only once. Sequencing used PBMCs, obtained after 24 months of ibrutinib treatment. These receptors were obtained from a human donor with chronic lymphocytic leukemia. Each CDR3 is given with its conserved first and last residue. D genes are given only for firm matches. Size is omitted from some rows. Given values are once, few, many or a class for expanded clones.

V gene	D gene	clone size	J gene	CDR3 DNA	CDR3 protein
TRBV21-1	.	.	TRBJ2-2	TGTGCCAGCAGCAAAGTTCTTGGGACAGGGAACACCGGGGAGCTGTTTTTT	CASSKVLGTGNTGELFF
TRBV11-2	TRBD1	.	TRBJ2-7	TGTGCCAGCAGCTTACTGGGACAGGGGACCTACGAGCAGTACTTC	CASSLLGQGTYEQYF
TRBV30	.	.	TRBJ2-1	TGTGCCTGGAGTGAATTCGCCTACAATGAGCAGTTCTTC	CAWSEFAYNEQFF
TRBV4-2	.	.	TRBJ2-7	TGTGCCAGCAGCCAAGGGTTGGAAGGGATCTACGAGCAGTACTTC	CASSQGLEGIYEQYF
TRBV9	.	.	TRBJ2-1	TGTGCCAGCAGCGCCCCGAGCAGGCTGAAGCAGTTCTTC	CASSAPSRLKQFF
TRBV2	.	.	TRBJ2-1	TGTGCCAGCAGTGAATCGACAGGAGCTAATGAGCAGTTCTTC	CASSESTGANEQFF
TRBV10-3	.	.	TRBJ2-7	TGTGCCATCAGGGGGCGCGGGTACGAGCAGTACTTC	CAIRGRGYEQYF
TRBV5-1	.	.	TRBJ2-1	TGCGCCAGCAGCCCAGGACTTTATTCCAATGAGCAGTTCTTC	CASSPGLYSNEQFF
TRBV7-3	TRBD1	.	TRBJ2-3	TGTGCCAGCAGCTTGGACAGGACCTCAGATACGCAGTATTTT	CASSLDRTSDTQYF
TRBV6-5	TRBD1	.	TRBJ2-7	TGTGCCAGCAGTTCGACAGGGAGCTCCTACGAGCAGTACTTC	CASSSTGSSYEQYF
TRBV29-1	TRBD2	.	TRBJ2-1	TGCAGCGTTGAAAAAAGGACTAGCGGGTCCTACAATGAGCAGTTCTTC	CSVEKRTSGSYNEQFF
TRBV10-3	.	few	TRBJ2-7	TGTGCCATCAGTGAAGAATACTCCTACGAGCAGTACTTC	CAISEEYSYEQYF